The 21 T cell receptor beta chains in this list originate from one sample, sequenced in a study of beta chain features in type 1 diabetes. General study results and limits: For Type 1 diabetes patients, all four CD4+ subsets carried TCRB CDR3s that were moderately but significantly shorter.

Expressed TCRB transcripts were sequenced after all isolated RNA was converted to cDNA. Generated by immunoSEQ multiplex PCR, the TCRdb table keeps only in-frame clones and is missing some. Of 600,000 to 700,000 clones listed, around an eighth are singletons. No antigen has been assigned to these receptors. The sequenced material came from naive CD4+ T cells from blood. These receptors all stem from a young man with type 1 diabetes.

This sequence joins TRBV11-3 and TRBJ2-2, with 7 bases identical to TRBD2. V was clipped by 1 base and J by 3 bases; unmatched bases: 5. Germline values: CDR1 SGHNT, CDR2 YENEEA. The CDR3 has 16 residues. The CDR3 DNA sequence: TGTGCCAGCAGCTTAGTGGCGGGGGACTACACCGGGGAGCTGTTTTTT. Amino acids: CASSLVAGDYTGELFF. The full variable domain, its missing parts supplied by reference TRBV11-3 and TRBJ2-2, is EAGVVQSPRYKIIEKKQPVAFWCNPISGHNTLYWYLQNLGQGPELLIRYENEEAVDDSQLPKDRFSAERLKGVDSTLKIQPAELGDSAVYLCASSLVAGDYTGELFFGEGSRLTVL.

The chain links TRBV6-4 to TRBJ1-1, with no clear D. Germline CDR1 and CDR2: MRHNA and SNTAGT. CDR3 length: 13 amino acids. The V gene lost 6 bases and the J gene lost 0 bases, with 8 bases spanning the gap. The CDR3 loop reads CASSIHLNTEAFF. In nucleotides, the CDR3 is TGTGCCAGCAGCATTCACCTGAACACTGAAGCTTTCTTT.

This clone was seen more than once but under ten times. The CDR3 nucleotides are TGTGCCAGCAGCTTAGAGCTGGCAGGGGCCGTAGCCAAAAACATTCAGTACTTC. It yields the protein CASSLELAGAVAKNIQYF. The chain has TRBV11-2 and TRBJ2-4; D is possibly TRBD1 (6 bases). CDR1 is SGHAT, CDR2 FQNNGV, per germline. The V end lost 0 bases, the J end lost 0 bases, and 15 bases lay between the germline ends. The CDR3 has 18 residues.

This clone has more than one count but fewer than ten. The sample holds other DNA sequences that translate to the same CDR3. The chain couples TRBV5-1 to TRBJ1-2; D possibly corresponds to TRBD1 (6 bases). The V end was cut by 2 bases, the J end by 3 bases, with 8 bases between. Germline CDR1 and CDR2: SGHRS and YFSETQ. The CDR3 runs 13 residues. The CDR3 nucleotides are TGCGCCAGCAGCTTACAGGGTGACTATGGCTACACCTTC. This codes for CASSLQGDYGYTF.

This clone was seen more than once but under ten times. The CDR3 DNA is TGTGCCAGCAGCGTAGGCGGGATTCTTAATGAAAAACTGTTTTTT. Protein: CASSVGGILNEKLFF. The V gene is TRBV9, the J gene TRBJ1-4; no definite D call. Germline CDR1 reads SGDLS; CDR2 reads YYNGEE. Trimming took 0 bases from V and 4 from J, leaving 10 bases between them. This CDR3 contains 15 residues.

This clone turned up a few times. The chain is built from TRBV29-1 and TRBJ1-1, with 7 positions matching TRBD1. The CDR3 has 14 amino acids. Looked up from germline, CDR1 is SQVTM and CDR2 is ANQGSEA. Losses at the gene ends were 7 bases for V and 4 bases for J; bases not matched to a gene: 12. The CDR3, as DNA: TGCAGCGCTCCGACAGGGACCTGGACCACTGAAGCTTTCTTT. The encoded protein is CSAPTGTWTTEAFF.

V is TRBV7-9 and J is TRBJ1-2, with TRBD1 as a possible D gene (5 bases). Deletions cut 1 base from V and 8 bases from J, with 14 bases between. Germline-derived CDR1 and CDR2 are SEHNR and FQNEAQ (reference sequence). CDR3 length equals 14 residues. As DNA, the CDR3 is TGTGCCAGCAGCTTAGAGGGGATTGCAGGGGGCTACACCTTC. Its translation: CASSLEGIAGGYTF.

This clone was detected a few times. The chain employs TRBV7-9 and TRBJ2-7; D remains unclear. Trimming stripped 4 bases from V and 5 bases from J, with 18 bases between. Germline CDR1 and CDR2: SEHNR and FQNEAQ (reference sequence). CDR3 length: 15 amino acids. The CDR3 spells CASSWRGPPGDEQYF. The CDR3 DNA reads TGTGCCAGCAGCTGGCGAGGACCGCCTGGGGACGAGCAGTACTTC.

This clone was seen a few times. The rearrangement joins TRBV29-1 to TRBJ1-2, with unresolved D. Germline V gene data show CDR1 as SQVTM and CDR2 as ANQGSEA. The CDR3 covers 11 residues. Trimming removed 6 bases at V and 2 bases at J, with 7 bases between. The CDR3 loop reads CSVAGNYGYTF. The CDR3 DNA reads TGCAGCGTGGCCGGGAACTATGGCTACACCTTC.

In this sample, this clone turned up a few times. The chain recombines TRBV12-5 with TRBJ2-3; a weak D match, TRBD1 (6 bases). The CDR3 length is 14 residues. Germline CDR1 reads LGHNT; CDR2 reads FRNRAP. V dropped 6 bases and J dropped 0 bases, with 10 bases sitting between them. The chain's CDR3 is CASGPDRSTDTQYF. Written as DNA, the CDR3 is TGTGCTAGTGGCCCCGACAGGAGCACAGATACGCAGTATTTT.

V usage is TRBV27 and J usage is TRBJ1-3; D is ambiguous. The V gene's germline CDR1 is MNHEY and CDR2 SMNVEV (reference sequence). CDR3 length: 16 amino acids. V shed 6 bases and J shed 0 bases, with 15 bases lying between them. CDR3 in amino acids: CASRKTDGSSGNTIYF. In DNA form, the CDR3 reads TGTGCCAGCAGGAAAACGGACGGAAGCTCTGGAAACACCATATATTTT.

This chain connects TRBV7-2 to TRBJ1-1; D is possibly TRBD1 (6 bases). V was cut by 5 bases and J by 6 bases, with 16 bases left in between. The CDR3 is 14 residues long. The germline CDR1 and CDR2 sequences are SGHTA and FQGNSA. For the CDR3, the DNA is TGTGCCAGCAGCCTCAAAGGGGGGGTCGCTGAAGCTTTCTTT. Amino acid sequence: CASSLKGGVAEAFF.

This clone came up a few times. The chain combines TRBV30 with TRBJ1-2; D gene ambiguous. CDR1 and CDR2 from the germline V gene are GTSNPN and SVGIG (reference sequence). There are 14 residues in the CDR3. Trimming took off 0 bases at V and 7 bases at J, with 15 bases between the two ends. Written as DNA, the CDR3 is TGTGCCTGGAGTGTCTTGACCGCGGCCGTTGGCTACACCTTC. It codes for CAWSVLTAAVGYTF.

This clone was seen more than once but under ten times. V gene TRBV10-3 combines with J gene TRBJ1-5, with D maybe TRBD1 (5 bases). With 7 bases removed from V and 3 bases from J, the gap between germline ends came to 10 bases. CDR3 length: 13 residues. The germline CDR1 and CDR2 sequences are ENHRY and SYGVKD. For the CDR3, the DNA is TGTGCCATCACCGGGGCGGACAATCAGCCCCAGCATTTT. Translated, it gives CAITGADNQPQHF.

CDR3 in DNA: TGTGCCAGCAGCTTGAGGGCAGGGCATAGCAATCAGCCCCAGCATTTT. This translates into CASSLRAGHSNQPQHF. V gene TRBV5-6 combines with J gene TRBJ1-5; maybe TRBD1 (5 bases). The CDR3 spans 16 residues. V was pared by 1 base and J by 0 bases, with 11 bases between. Per germline, CDR1 SGHDT and CDR2 YYEEEE.

This clone has a handful of counts. The chain couples TRBV10-1 to TRBJ2-5; D is possibly TRBD2 (6 bases). The CDR3 extends over 14 amino acids. The V end was cut by 2 bases, the J end by 4 bases, with 11 bases between. CDR1 and CDR2 from the germline V gene are WNHNN and SYGVQD (reference sequence). CDR3 nucleotides: TGCGCCAGCAGTGAGACGGCAGCGGGAGAGACCCAGTACTTC. Protein sequence: CASSETAAGETQYF.

This clone has only a few counts. The CDR3 reads CASSQDFGGRRNNSPLHF. In nucleotides, the CDR3 is TGTGCCAGCAGCCAAGACTTTGGCGGCAGGAGAAATAATTCACCCCTCCACTTT. This sequence joins TRBV14 and TRBJ1-6; D is undetermined. Between the trimmed V and J ends, which lost 0 bases and 5 bases, there was a span of 17 bases. The CDR3 runs 18 residues. The germline V gene encodes CDR1 SGHDN and CDR2 FVKESK. The full variable domain, in which reference TRBV14 and TRBJ1-6 provide the parts outside the CDR3, is EAGVTQFPSHSVIEKGQTVTLRCDPISGHDNLYWYRRVMGKEIKFLLHFVKESKQDESGMPNNRFLAERTGGTYSTLKVQPAELEDSGVYFCASSQDFGGRRNNSPLHFGNGTRLTVT.

The V call is TRBV6-1, the J call TRBJ1-5, with D perhaps TRBD1 (6 bases). Trimming stripped 7 bases from V and 5 bases from J, with 12 bases between. The length of the CDR3 is 13 residues. The germline gives CDR1 MNHNS, CDR2 SASEGT. This chain's CDR3 is CASNTGPDQPQHF. CDR3 nucleotides: TGTGCCAGCAATACAGGGCCGGATCAGCCCCAGCATTTT.

This clone has more than one count but fewer than ten. The chain carries TRBV4-2 and TRBJ1-2, with unresolved D. The ends were cut back, 0 bases at V and 4 bases at J, with 12 bases in the middle. Per germline, CDR1 LGHNA and CDR2 YNFKEQ. The CDR3 length is 15 residues. Here the CDR3 reads CASSQDLGIFYGYTF. The CDR3 DNA is TGTGCCAGCAGCCAAGACTTGGGCATCTTCTATGGCTACACCTTC.

V is TRBV28 and J is TRBJ1-2; D is unresolved. With 6 bases removed from V and 3 bases from J, the gap between germline ends came to 8 bases. Germline-derived CDR1 and CDR2 are MDHEN and SYDVKM. The CDR3 is 12 residues long. The CDR3 sequence is CASRPQDYGYTF. The CDR3 DNA is TGTGCCAGCAGACCCCAGGACTATGGCTACACCTTC.

V usage is TRBV30 and J usage is TRBJ1-1; D gene uncertain. The CDR3 contains 12 residues. From germline, CDR1 is GTSNPN and CDR2 SVGIG (reference sequence). V lost 3 bases and J 1 base, leaving 6 bases between the germline ends. The CDR3 sequence: CAWRGQNTEAFF. The DNA of the CDR3 is TGTGCCTGGAGAGGGCAGAACACTGAAGCTTTCTTT.